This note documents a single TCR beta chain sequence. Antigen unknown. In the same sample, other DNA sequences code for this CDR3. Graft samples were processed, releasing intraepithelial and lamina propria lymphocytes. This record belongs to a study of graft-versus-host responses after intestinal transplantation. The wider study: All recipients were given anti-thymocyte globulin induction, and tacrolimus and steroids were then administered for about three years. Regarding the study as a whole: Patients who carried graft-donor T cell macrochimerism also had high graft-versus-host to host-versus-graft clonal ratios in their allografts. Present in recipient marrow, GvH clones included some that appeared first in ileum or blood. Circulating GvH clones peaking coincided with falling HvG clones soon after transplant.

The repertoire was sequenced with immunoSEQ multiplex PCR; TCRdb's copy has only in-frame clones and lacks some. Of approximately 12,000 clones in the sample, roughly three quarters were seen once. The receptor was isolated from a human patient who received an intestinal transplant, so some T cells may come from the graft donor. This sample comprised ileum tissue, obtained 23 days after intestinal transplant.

CDR3 DNA sequence: TGTGCCAGCAGTGAAGCAGAAAGGGATCCTAACTATGGCTACACCTTC. Translating it yields CASSEAERDPNYGYTF. The chain links TRBV2 to TRBJ1-2; D call uncertain. V lost 0 bases, J lost 0 bases, and 11 bases lay in between. The germline CDR1 and CDR2 sequences are SNHLY and FYNNEI. The CDR3 totals 16 residues.